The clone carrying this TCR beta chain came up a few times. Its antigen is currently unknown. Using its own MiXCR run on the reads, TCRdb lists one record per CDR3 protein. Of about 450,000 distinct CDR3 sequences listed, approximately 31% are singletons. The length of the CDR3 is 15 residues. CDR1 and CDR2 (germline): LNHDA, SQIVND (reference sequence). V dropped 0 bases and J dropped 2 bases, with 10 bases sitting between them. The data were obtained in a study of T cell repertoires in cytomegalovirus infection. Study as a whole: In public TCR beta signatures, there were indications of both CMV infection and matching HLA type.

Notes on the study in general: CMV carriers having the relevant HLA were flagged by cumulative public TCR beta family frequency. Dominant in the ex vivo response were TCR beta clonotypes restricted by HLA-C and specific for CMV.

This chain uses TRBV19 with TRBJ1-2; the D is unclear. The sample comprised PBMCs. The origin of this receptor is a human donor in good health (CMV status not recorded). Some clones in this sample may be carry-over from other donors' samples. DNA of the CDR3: TGTGCCAGTAGTATAGACCACCAGGAGAACTATGGCTACACCTTC. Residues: CASSIDHQENYGYTF.